These T cell receptor beta chains were read from a single sample in a study of CD8 T cells in ankylosing spondylitis. TCRdb passed the 5' RACE reads through MiXCR, listing each CDR3 protein once. This table has about 240,000 distinct CDR3 sequences, approximately 9% appearing once. Material: blood, either unsorted or a sorted T cell fraction (not recorded which). These receptors all come from a male donor with ankylosing spondylitis or in good health (not recorded which). Both conserved end residues are part of each CDR3. The order of the fields is V gene, clone size, D gene, J gene, CDR3 protein, CDR3 DNA. The D gene is left open where the match is weak. Not every row has a clone size; where given, it reads once, few, many or a size class.

>TRBV6-5|many|.|TRBJ2-3
CASSFSGSSTDTQYF
TGTGCCAGCAGTTTTTCAGGGTCTAGCACAGATACGCAGTATTTT
>TRBV7-2|many|.|TRBJ1-4
CASSSEGWDEKLFF
TGTGCCAGCAGCTCTGAGGGCTGGGATGAAAAACTGTTTTTT
>TRBV20-1|many|.|TRBJ1-1
CSAKTDMNTEAFF
TGCAGTGCCAAGACAGATATGAACACTGAAGCTTTCTTT
>TRBV20-1|many|TRBD1|TRBJ2-5
CSARRPGTGQETQYF
TGCAGTGCTAGACGCCCCGGGACAGGGCAAGAGACCCAGTACTTC
>TRBV29-1|.|.|TRBJ2-5
CSALPGTGGETQYF
TGCAGCGCTTTGCCCGGGACCGGAGGAGAGACCCAGTACTTC
>TRBV5-1|.|.|TRBJ2-1
CASSPGVEAYNEQFF
TGCGCCAGCAGCCCTGGGGTGGAGGCCTACAATGAGCAGTTCTTC
>TRBV6-4|many|.|TRBJ2-3
CASSDTITDTQYF
TGTGCCAGCAGTGACACCATCACAGATACGCAGTATTTT
>TRBV6-2/TRBV6-3|many|.|TRBJ1-1
CASSYSQPGTERAEAFF
TGTGCCAGCAGTTACTCCCAACCGGGGACCGAGAGGGCTGAAGCTTTCTTT
>TRBV19|.|.|TRBJ1-4
CASSVGGGEKLFF
TGTGCCAGTAGTGTTGGAGGTGGGGAAAAACTGTTTTTT
>TRBV7-9|many|.|TRBJ2-7
CASSFDTYEQYF
TGTGCCAGCAGCTTCGACACCTACGAGCAGTACTTC
>TRBV15|many|.|TRBJ2-7
CATSRDIQGSYEQYF
TGTGCCACCAGCAGAGATATACAGGGATCCTACGAGCAGTACTTC
>TRBV20-1|many|TRBD2|TRBJ2-7
CSASAGTSGSHEQYF
TGCAGTGCTAGCGCCGGAACTAGCGGGAGCCACGAGCAGTACTTC
>TRBV5-1|.|.|TRBJ2-7
CASSDSIRYEQYF
TGCGCCAGCAGCGATTCGATTCGCTACGAGCAGTACTTC
>TRBV7-9|.|.|TRBJ1-1
CASSGTDSNTEAFF
TGTGCCAGCAGCGGAACAGACTCTAACACTGAAGCTTTCTTT
>TRBV7-9|many|.|TRBJ2-3
CASSLAVLSETDTQYF
TGTGCCAGCAGCTTAGCGGTTTTGAGCGAGACAGATACGCAGTATTTT
>TRBV5-6|many|TRBD1|TRBJ2-1
CASSFTGDFYNEQFF
TGTGCCAGCAGCTTTACAGGGGATTTTTACAATGAGCAGTTCTTC